The clone carrying this T cell receptor beta chain was found a few times. Its matching antigen is unknown. The sample belongs to a study of T cell repertoires in cytomegalovirus infection. TCRdb analysed the reads with MiXCR anew, one entry per CDR3 protein. The table lists approximately 340,000 distinct CDR3 sequences, about 29% of them singletons. CDR1 and CDR2 from the germline V gene are SGHTA and FQGNSA. With V trimmed by 7 bases and J by 4 bases, 5 bases remained unmatched. CDR3 size: 14 residues. The chain links TRBV7-2 to TRBJ2-3, with TRBD2 identical over 10 bases. The receptor's source is a human donor in good health (CMV status not recorded). Some clones in this sample may be carry-over from other donors' samples. The sample consisted of cultured PBMCs, taken from culture after CMV antigen stimulation. CDR3 coding DNA: TGTGCCAGCACAGCGGGAGGGCCCGCAGATACGCAGTATTTT. Translation: CASTAGGPADTQYF.